Sequencing of this TCR beta chain was carried out in a study of T cells in Graves' hyperthyroidism and ophthalmopathy. Graves' hyperthyroidism was deemed stable given no ophthalmopathy progression within 18 months. Using around 10 ml of fresh peripheral blood, PBMCs were prepared. This clonotype was counted between two and nine times. The J segment lost 8 bases and the V segment lost 8 bases, leaving 19 bases of the junction unmatched. Germline-derived CDR1 and CDR2 are MNHEY and SMNVEV (reference sequence). The CDR3 is made up of 17 amino acids. Authors of the study amplified TCR beta CDR3 regions from RNA transcripts. The HTBI primer set was used in a first-round RT-PCR of the TCR CDR3. TCRdb reanalysed the multiplex PCR reads using MiXCR and keeps one entry per CDR3 protein. The sample shows a few hundred thousand distinct CDR3 sequences, around 20% of them seen only once.

The sequence came from a woman aged 45-59 years with Graves' hyperthyroidism. The chain links TRBV27 to TRBJ1-4; 8 positions agree with TRBD1. Sequenced material: blood. The CDR3: CASSPGGLDRAGEKLFF. The CDR3 nucleotides are TGTGCCAGCTCCCCAGGCGGGTTGGACAGGGCCGGCGAAAAACTGTTTTTT.